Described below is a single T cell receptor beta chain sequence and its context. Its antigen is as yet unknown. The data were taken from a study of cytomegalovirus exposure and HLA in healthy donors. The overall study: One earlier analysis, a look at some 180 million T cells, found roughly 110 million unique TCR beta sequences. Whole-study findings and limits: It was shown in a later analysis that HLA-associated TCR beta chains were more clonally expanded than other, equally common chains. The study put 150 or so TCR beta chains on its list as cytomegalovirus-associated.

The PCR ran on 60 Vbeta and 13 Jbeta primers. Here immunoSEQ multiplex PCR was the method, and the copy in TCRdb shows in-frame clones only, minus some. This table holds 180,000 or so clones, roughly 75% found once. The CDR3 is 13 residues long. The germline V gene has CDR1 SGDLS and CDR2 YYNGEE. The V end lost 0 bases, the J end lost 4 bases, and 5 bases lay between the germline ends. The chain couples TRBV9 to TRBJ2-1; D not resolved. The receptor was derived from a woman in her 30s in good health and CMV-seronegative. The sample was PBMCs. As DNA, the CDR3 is TGTGCCAGCAGCGTAGCGGTTTACAATGAGCAGTTCTTC. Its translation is CASSVAVYNEQFF.